This T cell receptor (beta chain) was sequenced in a study of cytomegalovirus exposure and HLA in healthy donors. Whole-study findings and limits: The classifier reportedly diagnosed cytomegalovirus status with high sensitivity and specificity.

Details on this clone: Its specificity is unknown. Other DNA sequences of this sample code for an identical CDR3.

The CDR3 has 13 residues. The V segment lost 3 bases and the J segment 6 bases; nucleotides outside the gene matches: 5. Per germline, CDR1 GTSNPN and CDR2 SVGIG (reference sequence). The PCR made use of 60 Vbeta and 13 Jbeta primers. As processed by the authors: An analysis performed later counted around 80 million unique TCR beta chains (roughly 9.9 million of them shared). The table came from immunoSEQ multiplex PCR; TCRdb's copy has only in-frame clones and leaves some out. V, J and clone size derive from that table, while D and trimming were established from the DNA sequence. Of some 120,000 clones listed, around 81% are singletons.

Input material: PBMCs. This clonotype originated in a woman aged 25 to 39 in good health and CMV-seronegative. This chain connects TRBV30 to TRBJ1-2; 9 nucleotides match TRBD1. Here the CDR3 reads CAWSVGTGNGYTF. The CDR3 nucleotides read TGTGCCTGGAGCGTCGGGACAGGGAATGGCTACACCTTC.